The rows below give T cell receptor beta chains drawn from one sample of a study of T-cell memory formation after mild COVID-19. Each CDR3 protein is one row after TCRdb ran MiXCR on the 5' RACE reads. The sample yields 400,000 to 500,000 distinct CDR3 sequences, roughly 17% seen once. Sequencing was done on a sample of PBMCs or a T cell subset sorted from them (not recorded which). The receptors stem from a man between 18 and 29 years old who had mild COVID-19 (a few samples of this study predate the infection). Cell type and time point are not known. Both conserved end residues are part of each CDR3. Fields, in order: clone size, J gene, V gene, D gene, CDR3 protein, CDR3 DNA. D genes are given only for firm matches. Size values are once, few and many counts, or a class for expanded clones, and some rows have none.

>few|TRBJ1-1|TRBV5-1|NA
CASSLLGGKMNTEAFF
TGCGCCAGCAGCCTCCTGGGGGGGAAGATGAACACTGAAGCTTTCTTT
>NA|TRBJ2-3|TRBV28|TRBD2
CASITSGGLRGTDTQYF
TGTGCCAGCATCACTAGCGGGGGCCTCAGGGGCACAGATACGCAGTATTTT
>once|TRBJ1-1|TRBV18|NA
CASSTLGGTEAFF
TGTGCCAGCTCAACCTTGGGGGGCACTGAAGCTTTCTTT
>few|TRBJ1-1|TRBV27|NA
CASSFSGLNTEAFF
TGTGCCAGCAGTTTTTCGGGGTTGAACACTGAAGCTTTCTTT
>few|TRBJ2-1|TRBV5-1|NA
CASSLLGAGTLSYNEQFF
TGCGCCAGCAGCTTACTAGGCGCTGGGACTCTCTCCTACAATGAGCAGTTCTTC
>few|TRBJ2-2|TRBV7-2|TRBD2
CASSFTGTSTGELFF
TGTGCCAGCAGCTTTACCGGGACTAGCACCGGGGAGCTGTTTTTT
>NA|TRBJ2-1|TRBV4-2|TRBD2
CASSQDRGGRSYNEQFF
TGTGCCAGCAGCCAAGATCGGGGGGGGCGAAGCTACAATGAGCAGTTCTTC
>NA|TRBJ1-4|TRBV5-1|TRBD1
CASSLWGQGEKLFF
TGCGCCAGCAGCTTGTGGGGACAGGGGGAAAAACTGTTTTTT
>NA|TRBJ2-3|TRBV7-3|TRBD2
CASTRTSGADTQYF
TGTGCCAGCACTCGGACTAGCGGGGCAGATACGCAGTATTTT
>NA|TRBJ2-1|TRBV5-1|NA
CASSSFQGDEQFF
TGCGCCAGCAGCTCCTTTCAAGGGGATGAGCAGTTCTTC
>NA|TRBJ1-1|TRBV19|NA
CASSTRTEAFF
TGTGCCAGTAGTACACGAACTGAAGCTTTCTTT